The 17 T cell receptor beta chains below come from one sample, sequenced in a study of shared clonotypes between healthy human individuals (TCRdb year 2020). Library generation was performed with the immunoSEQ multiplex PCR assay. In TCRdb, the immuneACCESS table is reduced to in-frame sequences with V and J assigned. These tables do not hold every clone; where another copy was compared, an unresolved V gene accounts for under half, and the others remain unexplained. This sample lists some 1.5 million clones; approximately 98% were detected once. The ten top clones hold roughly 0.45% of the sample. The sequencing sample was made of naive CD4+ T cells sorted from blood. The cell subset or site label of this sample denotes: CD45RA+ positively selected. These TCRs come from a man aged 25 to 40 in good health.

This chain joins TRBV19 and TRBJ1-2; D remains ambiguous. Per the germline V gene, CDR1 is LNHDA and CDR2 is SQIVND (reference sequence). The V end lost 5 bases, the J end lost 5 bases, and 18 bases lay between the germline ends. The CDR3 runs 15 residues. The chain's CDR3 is CASSSYTQPRYGYTF. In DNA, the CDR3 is TGTGCCAGTAGTTCCTACACCCAACCGCGGTATGGCTACACCTTC. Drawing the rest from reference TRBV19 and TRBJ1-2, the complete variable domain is DGGITQSPKYLFRKEGQNVTLSCEQNLNHDAMYWYRQDPGQGLRLIYYSQIVNDFQKGDIAEGYSVSREKKESFPLTVTSAQKNPTAFYLCASSSYTQPRYGYTFGSGTRLTVV.

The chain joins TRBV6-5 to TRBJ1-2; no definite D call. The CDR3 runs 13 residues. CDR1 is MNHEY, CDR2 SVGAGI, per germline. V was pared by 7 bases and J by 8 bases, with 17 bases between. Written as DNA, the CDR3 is TGTGCCAGCACCGCGATCGGGGTAGAAGGCTACACCTTC. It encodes CASTAIGVEGYTF.

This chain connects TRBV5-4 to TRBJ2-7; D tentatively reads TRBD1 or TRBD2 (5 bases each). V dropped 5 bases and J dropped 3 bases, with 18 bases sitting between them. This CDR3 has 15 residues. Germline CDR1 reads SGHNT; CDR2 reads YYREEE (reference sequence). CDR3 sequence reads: CASSPSPGRGYEQYF. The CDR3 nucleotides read TGTGCCAGCAGTCCTAGTCCGGGACGGGGCTACGAGCAGTACTTC.

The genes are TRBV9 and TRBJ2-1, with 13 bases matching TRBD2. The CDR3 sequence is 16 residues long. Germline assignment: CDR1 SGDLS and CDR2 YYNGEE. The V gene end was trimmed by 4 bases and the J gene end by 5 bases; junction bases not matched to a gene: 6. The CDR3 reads CASSPGLAGADNEQFF. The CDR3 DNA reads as TGTGCCAGCAGCCCCGGACTAGCGGGAGCTGACAATGAGCAGTTCTTC. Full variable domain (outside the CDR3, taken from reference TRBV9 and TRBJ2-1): DSGVTQTPKHLITATGQRVTLRCSPRSGDLSVYWYQQSLDQGLQFLIQYYNGEERAKGNILERFSAQQFPDLHSELNLSSLELGDSALYFCASSPGLAGADNEQFFGPGTRLTVL.

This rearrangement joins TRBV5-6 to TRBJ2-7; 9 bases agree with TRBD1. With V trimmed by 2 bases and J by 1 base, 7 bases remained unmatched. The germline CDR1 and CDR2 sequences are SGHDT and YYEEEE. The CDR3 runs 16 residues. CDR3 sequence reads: CASSLKGQGTSYEQYF. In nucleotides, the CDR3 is TGTGCCAGCAGCTTAAAAGGACAGGGGACGTCCTACGAGCAGTACTTC.

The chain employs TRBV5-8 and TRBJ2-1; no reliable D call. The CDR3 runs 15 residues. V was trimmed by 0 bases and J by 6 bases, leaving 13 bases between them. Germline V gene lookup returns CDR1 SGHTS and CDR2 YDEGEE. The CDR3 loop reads CASSLEGGPRNEQFF. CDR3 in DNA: TGTGCCAGCAGCTTGGAAGGTGGGCCGCGCAATGAGCAGTTCTTC.

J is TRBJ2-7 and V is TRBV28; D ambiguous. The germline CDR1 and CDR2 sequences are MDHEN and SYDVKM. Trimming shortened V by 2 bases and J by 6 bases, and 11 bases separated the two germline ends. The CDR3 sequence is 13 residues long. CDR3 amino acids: CASSLRWPGEQYF. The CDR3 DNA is TGTGCCAGCAGTTTACGGTGGCCCGGCGAGCAGTACTTC. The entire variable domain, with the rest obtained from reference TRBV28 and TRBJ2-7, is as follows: DVKVTQSSRYLVKRTGEKVFLECVQDMDHENMFWYRQDPGLGLRLIYFSYDVKMKEKGDIPEGYSVSREKKERFSLILESASTNQTSMYLCASSLRWPGEQYFGPGTRLTVT.

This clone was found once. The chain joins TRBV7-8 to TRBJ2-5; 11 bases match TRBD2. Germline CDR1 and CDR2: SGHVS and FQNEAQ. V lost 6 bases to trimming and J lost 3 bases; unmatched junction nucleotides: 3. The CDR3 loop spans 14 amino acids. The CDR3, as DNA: TGTGCCAGCAGTGGTAGCGGGAGGGAAGAGACCCAGTACTTC. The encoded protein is CASSGSGREETQYF.

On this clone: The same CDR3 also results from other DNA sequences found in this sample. The CDR3 protein is CASSLGLNTGELFF. In DNA, the CDR3 is TGTGCCAGCAGCCTGGGACTAAACACCGGGGAGCTGTTTTTT. The rearrangement links TRBV5-4 to TRBJ2-2; 7 bases are a match to TRBD2. The CDR3 covers 14 residues. Germline V gene lookup returns CDR1 SGHNT and CDR2 YYREEE (reference sequence). Losses at the gene ends were 4 bases for V and 2 bases for J; bases not matched to a gene: 2.

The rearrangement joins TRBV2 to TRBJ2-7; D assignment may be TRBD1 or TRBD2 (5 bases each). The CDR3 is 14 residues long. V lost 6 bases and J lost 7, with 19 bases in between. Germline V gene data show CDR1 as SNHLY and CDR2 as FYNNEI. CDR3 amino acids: CASRRRDGSNEQYF. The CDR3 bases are TGTGCCAGCAGACGCCGGGACGGGTCCAATGAGCAGTACTTC.

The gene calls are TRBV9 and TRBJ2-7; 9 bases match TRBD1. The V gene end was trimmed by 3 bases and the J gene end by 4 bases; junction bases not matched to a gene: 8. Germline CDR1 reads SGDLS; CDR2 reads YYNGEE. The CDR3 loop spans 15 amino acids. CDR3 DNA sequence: TGTGCCAGCAGCGCTGGGGGGACAGGGTTTTACGAGCAGTACTTC. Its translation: CASSAGGTGFYEQYF.

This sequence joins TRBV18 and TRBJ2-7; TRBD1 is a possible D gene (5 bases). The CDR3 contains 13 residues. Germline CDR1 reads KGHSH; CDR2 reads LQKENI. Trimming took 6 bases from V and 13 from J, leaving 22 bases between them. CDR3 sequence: CASSPSRDSRNYF. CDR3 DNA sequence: TGTGCCAGCTCTCCTAGTCGCGACAGCCGAAACTACTTC.

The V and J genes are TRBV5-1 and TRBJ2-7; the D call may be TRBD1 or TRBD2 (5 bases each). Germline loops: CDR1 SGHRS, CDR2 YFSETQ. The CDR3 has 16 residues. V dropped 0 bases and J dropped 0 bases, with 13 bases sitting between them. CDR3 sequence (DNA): TGCGCCAGCAGCTTGGTCCAGGGACCACTCTCCTACGAGCAGTACTTC. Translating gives CASSLVQGPLSYEQYF.

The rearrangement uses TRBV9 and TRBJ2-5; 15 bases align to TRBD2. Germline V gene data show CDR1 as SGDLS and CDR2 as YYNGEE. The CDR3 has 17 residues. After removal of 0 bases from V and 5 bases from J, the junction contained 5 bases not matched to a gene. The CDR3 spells CASSVGTSGRAGETQYF. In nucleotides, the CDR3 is TGTGCCAGCAGCGTAGGGACTAGCGGGAGGGCGGGGGAGACCCAGTACTTC.

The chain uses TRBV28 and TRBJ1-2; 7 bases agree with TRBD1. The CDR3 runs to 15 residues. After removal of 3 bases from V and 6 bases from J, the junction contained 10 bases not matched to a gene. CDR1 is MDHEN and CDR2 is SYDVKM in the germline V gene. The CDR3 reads CASSFRDRAGHGYTF. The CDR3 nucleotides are TGTGCCAGCAGTTTCCGAGACAGGGCGGGCCATGGCTACACCTTC.

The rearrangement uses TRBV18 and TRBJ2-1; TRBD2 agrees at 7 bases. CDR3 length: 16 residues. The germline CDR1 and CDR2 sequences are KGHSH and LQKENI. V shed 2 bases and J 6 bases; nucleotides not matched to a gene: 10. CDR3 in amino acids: CASSPSRTSGGNEQFF. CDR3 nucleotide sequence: TGTGCCAGCTCACCATCGCGGACTAGTGGGGGCAATGAGCAGTTCTTC.

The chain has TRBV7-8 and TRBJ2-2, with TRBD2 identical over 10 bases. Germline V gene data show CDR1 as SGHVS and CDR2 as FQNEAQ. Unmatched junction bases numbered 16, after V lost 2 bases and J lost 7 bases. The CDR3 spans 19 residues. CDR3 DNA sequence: TGTGCCAGCAGCTTAAGGCAGGGAAAGAGCGGGAGGGCCTTCGGGGAGCTGTTTTTT. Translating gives CASSLRQGKSGRAFGELFF.